A selection of T cell receptor beta chains follows, all from one sample in a study of T cells expressing NK-cell markers. TCRdb re-called the 5' RACE reads and shows each CDR3 protein once, DNA omitted. The sample table includes about 160,000 distinct CDR3 sequences. Sequencing used blood T cells: a sorted CD56 or NKG2C T cell subset, CD4+ or CD8+ T cells, or bulk PBMC T cells (not recorded which). These receptors all stem from a woman aged 18-69 years in good health. The CDR3 runs from the conserved cysteine through the conserved F or W. The order of the fields is V gene, J gene, CDR3 protein.

TRBV20-1,TRBJ1-5,CSASLGGLGNQPQHF
TRBV6-5,TRBJ2-5,CASSYFGLRETQYF
TRBV6-5,TRBJ1-5,CASSYSNSSVSNQPQHF
TRBV3-1,TRBJ2-7,CASSQGHGRESLRYF
TRBV20-1,TRBJ2-5,CSARSSGGKETQYF
TRBV7-9,TRBJ2-5,CASSLAGGAETQYF
TRBV28,TRBJ2-7,CASSYDLGGSSYEQYF
TRBV5-1,TRBJ2-3,CASSLSSSSTDTQYF
TRBV18,TRBJ1-4,CASSRLGPTTNEKLFF
TRBV3-1,TRBJ2-7,CASSQDPGGTYEQYF
TRBV7-7,TRBJ2-5,CASSLVVGTSGSQETQYF
TRBV12-3/TRBV12-4,TRBJ2-5,CASELRASGTGTQYF
TRBV20-1,TRBJ1-1,CSARGRQGWTEAFF
TRBV10-3,TRBJ1-1,CAISPRRENTEAFF
TRBV5-1,TRBJ2-6,CASSSLFGQGNSGANVLTF
TRBV18,TRBJ2-1,CASSPGPAHEQFF
TRBV5-1,TRBJ2-2,CASSLEGVTSAGELFF
TRBV9,TRBJ2-1,CASSVGVGGESEQFF
TRBV5-1,TRBJ2-1,CASTSGRGSYNEQFF
TRBV20-1,TRBJ2-2,CSARDRTVSTGELFF
TRBV6-1,TRBJ2-7,CASRLAGGVYEQYF
TRBV20-1,TRBJ1-5,CSARDRDRGRESFNQPQHF